These 19 T cell receptor beta chains originate from one sample sequenced in a study of blood T cell repertoires in COVID-19. The table came from immunoSEQ multiplex PCR; TCRdb's copy has only in-frame clones and leaves some out. Of 150,000 to 200,000 clones listed, over 60% are singletons. Sequenced sample: peripheral blood. Receptors originate from a woman aged 65 to 85 with acute or convalescent COVID-19.

The chain couples TRBV2 to TRBJ1-1; 9 bases fit TRBD1. This CDR3 comprises 14 residues. Trimming removed 6 bases from V and 7 bases from J; junction bases left unmatched: 9. CDR1 is SNHLY, CDR2 FYNNEI, per germline. CDR3 sequence: CASRPGQGYGEAFF. DNA of the CDR3: TGTGCCAGCAGGCCGGGACAGGGATACGGTGAAGCTTTCTTT.

The chain joins TRBV18 to TRBJ2-7; a weak D match, TRBD2 (5 bases). The V end was cut by 2 bases, the J end by 3 bases, with 17 bases between. There are 16 residues in the CDR3. Germline V lookup: CDR1 KGHSH, CDR2 LQKENI. The CDR3 sequence is CASSPSDWRRFYEQYF. DNA of the CDR3: TGTGCCAGCTCACCATCCGACTGGAGGCGTTTCTACGAGCAGTACTTC.

The table lists this clone with a count of one. Within the sample, other DNA sequences also encode this same CDR3. This chain links TRBV9 with TRBJ2-3; D ambiguous. CDR3 size: 15 residues. Between the trimmed V and J ends, which lost 0 bases and 0 bases, there was a span of 8 bases. Germline V gives CDR1 SGDLS, CDR2 YYNGEE. The CDR3 reads CASSVGSVSTDTQYF. The CDR3 bases are TGTGCCAGCAGCGTAGGGAGCGTTAGCACAGATACGCAGTATTTT.

This chain uses TRBV19 with TRBJ2-7, with TRBD1 as a possible D gene (5 bases). The CDR3 has 13 amino acids. The germline V and J ends were trimmed by 5 bases and 3 bases, with 11 bases remaining between them. Germline CDR1 reads LNHDA; CDR2 reads SQIVND (reference sequence). The chain's CDR3 is CASSQGPYYEQYF. In nucleotides, the CDR3 is TGTGCCAGTAGTCAGGGCCCCTACTACGAGCAGTACTTC.

This rearrangement joins TRBV18 to TRBJ1-6, with 8 bases matching TRBD1. CDR1 KGHSH and CDR2 LQKENI come from the germline V gene. The ends lost 2 bases at V and 11 bases at J; junction bases unmatched: 5. This CDR3 has 14 amino acids. The CDR3 bases are TGTGCCAGCTCACCAGGACAGGGAGAGGCACCCCTCCACTTT. Residues: CASSPGQGEAPLHF.

The count of this clone is one. The rearrangement links TRBV5-6 to TRBJ1-1; a possible D gene is TRBD1 (5 bases). CDR1 is SGHDT, CDR2 YYEEEE, per germline. Trimming shortened V by 0 bases and J by 8 bases, and 20 bases separated the two germline ends. The CDR3 has 16 amino acids. Here the CDR3 DNA reads TGTGCCAGCAGCTTGGGAGGAGTGCTGATTGGGGGGGAAGCTTTCTTT. It specifies CASSLGGVLIGGEAFF.

The V call is TRBV29-1, the J call TRBJ1-2; perhaps TRBD1 as D (6 bases). This CDR3 spans 12 amino acids. Germline V gene data show CDR1 as SQVTM and CDR2 as ANQGSEA. V was shortened by 6 bases and J by 5 bases, with 13 bases between the two germline ends. The DNA of the CDR3 is TGCAGCGTGTGGACAGCCCAATATGGCTACACCTTC. Translation: CSVWTAQYGYTF. The full variable domain, completed using reference TRBV29-1 and TRBJ1-2, is SAVISQKPSRDICQRGTSLTIQCQVDSQVTMMFWYRQQPGQSLTLIATANQGSEATYESGFVIDKFPISRPNLTFSTLTVSNMSPEDSSIYLCSVWTAQYGYTFGSGTRLTVV.

This chain connects TRBV5-6 to TRBJ2-3; 8 bases line up with TRBD2. The CDR3 is 16 amino acids. The V segment lost 4 bases and the J segment 0 bases; nucleotides outside the gene matches: 7. Germline CDR1 is SGHDT and CDR2 is YYEEEE. The CDR3 nucleotides are TGTGCCAGCAGCGGCTCGAGCGGGGGAAGCACAGATACGCAGTATTTT. Residues: CASSGSSGGSTDTQYF.

The V and J genes are TRBV7-9 and TRBJ1-2, with 8 positions matching TRBD1. V lost 5 bases to trimming and J lost 2 bases; unmatched junction nucleotides: 7. CDR1 SEHNR and CDR2 FQNEAQ come from the germline V gene (reference sequence). This CDR3 is built from 15 residues. The CDR3 protein is CASSQGQGGNYGYTF. The CDR3, as DNA: TGTGCCAGCAGCCAAGGACAGGGTGGCAACTATGGCTACACCTTC. Drawing the rest from reference TRBV7-9 and TRBJ1-2, the complete variable domain is DTGVSQNPRHKITKRGQNVTFRCDPISEHNRLYWYRQTLGQGPEFLTYFQNEAQLEKSRLLSDRFSAERPKGSFSTLEIQRTEQGDSAMYLCASSQGQGGNYGYTFGSGTRLTVV.

CDR3 loop: CAFAIGGEKLFF. The CDR3 DNA is TGTGCCTTCGCCATCGGGGGTGAAAAACTGTTTTTT. The J gene is TRBJ1-4, the V gene TRBV30, with a tentative D call TRBD1 (5 bases). V shed 7 bases and J shed 7 bases, with 13 bases lying between them. This CDR3 region has 12 residues. Germline V lookup: CDR1 GTSNPN, CDR2 SVGIG (reference sequence).

Concerning this clone itself: Given a much more abundant clone one base away, this may be a read error. Other DNA sequences in this specimen translate into the identical CDR3. The V call is TRBV5-5, the J call TRBJ1-5, with a tentative D call TRBD1 (6 bases). V was pared by 0 bases and J by 5 bases, with 6 bases between. This CDR3 spans 13 amino acids. The germline gives CDR1 SGHKS, CDR2 YYEKEE (reference sequence). The CDR3 sequence is CASSLAGDQPQHF. CDR3 bases: TGTGCCAGCAGCTTGGCAGGGGATCAGCCCCAGCATTTT.

The rearrangement joins TRBV3-1 (or the pseudogene TRBV3-2) to TRBJ2-1; maybe TRBD2 (6 bases). CDR1 LGHDT and CDR2 YNNKEL come from the germline V gene (reference sequence). The V gene lost 6 bases and the J gene lost 12 bases, with 12 bases spanning the gap. The CDR3 is made up of 11 amino acids. The CDR3 bases are TGTGCCAGCAGGACCGGGACTTGGCAGTTCTTC. The encoded protein is CASRTGTWQFF.

V and J are TRBV6-5 and TRBJ1-6; the match to TRBD1 covers 11 bases. Germline V gives CDR1 MNHEY, CDR2 SVGAGI. CDR3 length: 13 amino acids. Trimming removed 6 bases from V and 9 bases from J; junction bases left unmatched: 1. The CDR3: CASRDRGLSPLHF. The CDR3 DNA follows: TGTGCCAGCAGGGACAGGGGGCTTTCACCCCTCCACTTT.

Only one count was recorded for this clone. The chain's CDR3 is CAWRAGTGGIYEQYF. The CDR3, as DNA: TGTGCCTGGAGGGCCGGGACAGGGGGCATCTACGAGCAGTACTTC. This chain connects TRBV30 to TRBJ2-7; 12 bases agree with TRBD1. Losses at the gene ends were 3 bases for V and 3 bases for J; bases not matched to a gene: 6. Germline V CDR1 and CDR2: GTSNPN, SVGIG (reference sequence). The CDR3 is 15 residues long.

The chain has TRBV7-2 and TRBJ2-6, with D unclear. This CDR3 comprises 17 residues. Trimming removed 5 bases at V and 6 bases at J, with 20 bases between. Germline loops: CDR1 SGHTA, CDR2 FQGNSA. DNA of the CDR3: TGTGCCAGCAGCATGAGGAAAGGCCTCAGAGCGGCCAACGTCCTGACTTTC. Translated: CASSMRKGLRAANVLTF.

The J gene is TRBJ1-2, the V gene TRBV5-1; 9 bases are shared with TRBD1. This CDR3 is built from 15 residues. The V gene end was trimmed by 6 bases and the J gene end by 2 bases; junction bases not matched to a gene: 8. Germline CDR1 SGHRS, CDR2 YFSETQ. The CDR3 DNA reads TGCGCCAGCACCATGCCGGGACAGGGCAACTATGGCTACACCTTC. Protein: CASTMPGQGNYGYTF. Together with reference TRBV5-1 and TRBJ1-2, the CDR3 gives the full variable domain: KAGVTQTPRYLIKTRGQQVTLSCSPISGHRSVSWYQQTPGQGLQFLFEYFSETQRNKGNFPGRFSGRQFSNSRSEMNVSTLELGDSALYLCASTMPGQGNYGYTFGSGTRLTVV.

Only one count was recorded for this clone. This chain joins TRBV6-1 and TRBJ2-4; D possibly corresponds to TRBD1 (5 bases). V shed 2 bases and J shed 0 bases, with 11 bases lying between them. The germline CDR1 and CDR2 sequences are MNHNS and SASEGT. The CDR3 spans 16 residues. The CDR3 DNA follows: TGTGCCAGCAGTGAATTAGGGGTCTTAGCCAAAAACATTCAGTACTTC. Its protein product is CASSELGVLAKNIQYF.

This clone was observed once. The rearrangement joins TRBV10-3 to TRBJ2-1, with TRBD2 matching over 9 bases. The V gene's germline CDR1 is ENHRY and CDR2 SYGVKD. V lost 0 bases, J lost 12 bases, and 12 bases stayed unmatched. The CDR3 runs to 16 residues. CDR3 nucleotide sequence: TGTGCCATCAGTGAGTCGCTGGCGGGAGGGCCTAAGGGGCAGTTCTTC. As protein: CAISESLAGGPKGQFF.

This clone was observed once. The chain uses TRBV10-2 and TRBJ1-5; D is undetermined. V dropped 6 bases and J dropped 0 bases, with 9 bases sitting between them. The V gene's germline CDR1 is WSHSY and CDR2 SAAADI. The CDR3 totals 14 residues. In DNA, the CDR3 is TGCGCCAGCAGGGCAGGATATAGCAATCAGCCCCAGCATTTT. Encoded protein: CASRAGYSNQPQHF.